This T cell receptor beta chain is from a study of cytomegalovirus exposure and HLA in healthy donors. Study details: Early released data comprised about 84 million unique TCRs from HLA-typed donors. Study-level results: Highest at DRB1 and lowest at HLA-C, TCR association rates differed among HLA loci in a later analysis.

This clone was recorded only once. No antigen is known for it. V shed 10 bases, J shed 2 bases, and the junction held 3 bases outside the gene matches. The CDR3 contains 13 residues. Germline CDR1 MNHEY, CDR2 SMNVEV (reference sequence). Both 60 Vbeta primers and 13 Jbeta primers went into the PCR. In the original workflow: Counted up in a later analysis, unique TCR beta chains came to about 80 million, with around 10 million shared. Sequenced by immunoSEQ multiplex PCR; TCRdb stores in-frame clones only, minus some. V, J and clone size derive from that table, while D and trimming were established from the DNA sequence. The sample has around 130,000 clones, 82% seen once; the top ten hold 0.95% to 1.5%.

The clonotype originates from a boy between 10 and 17 years old in good health and CMV-seronegative. Sequencing was carried out using PBMCs. The chain uses TRBV27 and TRBJ2-7, with 12 bases that match TRBD2. The CDR3 nucleotides read TGTGCCACCGGACTAGCGGGGCCCTACGAGCAGTACTTC. As protein: CATGLAGPYEQYF.